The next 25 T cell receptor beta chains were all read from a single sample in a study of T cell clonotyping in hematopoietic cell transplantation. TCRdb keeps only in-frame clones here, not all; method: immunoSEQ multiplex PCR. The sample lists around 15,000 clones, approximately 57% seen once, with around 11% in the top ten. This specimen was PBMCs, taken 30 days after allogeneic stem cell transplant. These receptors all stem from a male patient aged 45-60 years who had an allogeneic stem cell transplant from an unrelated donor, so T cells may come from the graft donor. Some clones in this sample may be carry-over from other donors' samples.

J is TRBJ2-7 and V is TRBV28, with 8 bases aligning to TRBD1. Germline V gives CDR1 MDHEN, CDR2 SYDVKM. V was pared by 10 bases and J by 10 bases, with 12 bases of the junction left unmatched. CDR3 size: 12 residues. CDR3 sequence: CATFDRGRDQYF. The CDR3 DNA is TGTGCCACATTCGACAGGGGTAGGGATCAGTACTTC.

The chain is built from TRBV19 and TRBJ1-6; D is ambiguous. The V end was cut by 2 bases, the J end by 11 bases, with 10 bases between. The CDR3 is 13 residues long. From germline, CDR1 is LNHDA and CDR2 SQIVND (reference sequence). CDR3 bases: TGTGCCAGTAGTATACAGGTTTCGACACCCCTCCACTTT. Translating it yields CASSIQVSTPLHF.

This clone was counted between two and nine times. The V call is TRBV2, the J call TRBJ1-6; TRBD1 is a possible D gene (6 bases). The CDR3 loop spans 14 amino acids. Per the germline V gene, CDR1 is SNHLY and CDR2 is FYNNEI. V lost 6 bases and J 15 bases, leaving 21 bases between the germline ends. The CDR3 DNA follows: TGTGCCAGCAGCGTACAGGGTTTTGGGAGGGACCTCCACTTT. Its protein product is CASSVQGFGRDLHF.

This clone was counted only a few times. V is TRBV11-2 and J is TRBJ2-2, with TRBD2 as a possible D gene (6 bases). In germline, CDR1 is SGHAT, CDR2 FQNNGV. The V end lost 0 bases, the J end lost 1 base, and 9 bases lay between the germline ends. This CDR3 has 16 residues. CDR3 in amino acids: CASSLEEGRNTGELFF. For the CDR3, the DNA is TGTGCCAGCAGCTTAGAGGAGGGCCGGAACACCGGGGAGCTGTTTTTT.

The CDR3 nucleotides read TGCGCCAGCAGCCAAGCAACAGGGACCGGGGAGCTGTTTTTT. It yields the protein CASSQATGTGELFF. The chain combines TRBV4-1 with TRBJ2-2; a weak D match, TRBD1 (6 bases). The V end lost 1 base, the J end lost 5 bases, and 8 bases lay between the germline ends. The CDR3 sequence is 14 residues long. In germline, CDR1 is MGHRA, CDR2 YSYEKL.

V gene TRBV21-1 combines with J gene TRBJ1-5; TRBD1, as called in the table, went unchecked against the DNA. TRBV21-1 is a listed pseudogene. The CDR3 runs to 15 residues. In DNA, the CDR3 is TGTGCCAGCAGCAACCTGGGACAGGGGAATCAGCCCCAGCATTTT. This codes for CASSNLGQGNQPQHF.

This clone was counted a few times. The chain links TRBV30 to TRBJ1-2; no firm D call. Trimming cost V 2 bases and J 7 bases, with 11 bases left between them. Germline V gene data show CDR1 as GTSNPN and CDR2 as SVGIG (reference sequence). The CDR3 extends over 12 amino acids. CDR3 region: CAWSIQSGGYTF. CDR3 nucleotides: TGTGCCTGGAGTATACAGAGCGGTGGCTACACCTTC.

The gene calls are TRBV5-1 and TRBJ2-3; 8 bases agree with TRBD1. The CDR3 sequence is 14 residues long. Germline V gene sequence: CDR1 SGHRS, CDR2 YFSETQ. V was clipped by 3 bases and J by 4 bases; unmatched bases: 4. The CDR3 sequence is CASSWAQGADTQYF. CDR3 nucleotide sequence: TGCGCCAGCAGCTGGGCACAGGGGGCAGATACGCAGTATTTT.

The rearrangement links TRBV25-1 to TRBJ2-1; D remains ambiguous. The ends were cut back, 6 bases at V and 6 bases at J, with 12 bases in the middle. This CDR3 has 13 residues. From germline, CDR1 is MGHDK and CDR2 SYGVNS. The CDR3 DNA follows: TGTGCCAGCAGCCCAATATTAACCAATGAGCAGTTCTTC. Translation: CASSPILTNEQFF.

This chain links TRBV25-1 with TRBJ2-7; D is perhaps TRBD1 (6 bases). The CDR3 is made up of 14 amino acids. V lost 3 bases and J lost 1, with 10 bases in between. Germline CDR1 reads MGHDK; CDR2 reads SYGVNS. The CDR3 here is CASSDPDRSYEQYF. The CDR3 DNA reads TGTGCCAGCAGTGATCCCGACAGGTCCTACGAGCAGTACTTC.

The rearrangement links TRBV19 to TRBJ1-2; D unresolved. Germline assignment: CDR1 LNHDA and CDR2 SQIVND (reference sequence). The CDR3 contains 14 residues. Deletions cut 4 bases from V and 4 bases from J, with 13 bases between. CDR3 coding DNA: TGTGCCAGTAGTACCTTGGGGTCCCGCTATGGCTACACCTTC. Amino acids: CASSTLGSRYGYTF.

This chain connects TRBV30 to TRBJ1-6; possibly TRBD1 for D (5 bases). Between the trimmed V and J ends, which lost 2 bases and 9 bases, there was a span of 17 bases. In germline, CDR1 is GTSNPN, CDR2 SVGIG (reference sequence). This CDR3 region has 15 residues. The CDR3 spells CAWSRGGPWGSPLHF. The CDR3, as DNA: TGTGCCTGGAGTCGTGGGGGACCCTGGGGTTCACCCCTCCACTTT. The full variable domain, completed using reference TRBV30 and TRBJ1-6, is SQTIHQWPATLVQPVGSPLSLECTVEGTSNPNLYWYRQAAGRGLQLLFYSVGIGQISSEVPQNLSASRPQDRQFILSSKKLLLSDSGFYLCAWSRGGPWGSPLHFGNGTRLTVT.

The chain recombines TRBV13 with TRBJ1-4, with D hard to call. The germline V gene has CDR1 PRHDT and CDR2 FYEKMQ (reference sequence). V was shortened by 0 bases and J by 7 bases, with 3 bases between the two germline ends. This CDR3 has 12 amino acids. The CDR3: CASSLGVEKLFF. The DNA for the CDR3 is TGTGCCAGCAGCTTAGGGGTTGAAAAACTGTTTTTT.

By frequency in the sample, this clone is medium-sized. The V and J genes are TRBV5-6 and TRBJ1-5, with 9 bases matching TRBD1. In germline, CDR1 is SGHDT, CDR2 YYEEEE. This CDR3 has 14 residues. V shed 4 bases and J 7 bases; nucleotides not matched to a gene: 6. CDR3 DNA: TGTGCCAGCAGCCCGGGACAGGGTGGCCAGCCCCAGCATTTT. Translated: CASSPGQGGQPQHF.

CDR3 amino acids: CASSESPDTQYF. In DNA, the CDR3 is TGTGCCAGCAGCGAAAGCCCAGATACGCAGTATTTT. This chain connects TRBV6-6 to TRBJ2-3, with D unclear. Germline V gene lookup returns CDR1 MNHNY and CDR2 SVGAGI (reference sequence). Trimming removed 6 bases from V and 4 bases from J, with 8 bases in between. The CDR3 covers 12 residues.

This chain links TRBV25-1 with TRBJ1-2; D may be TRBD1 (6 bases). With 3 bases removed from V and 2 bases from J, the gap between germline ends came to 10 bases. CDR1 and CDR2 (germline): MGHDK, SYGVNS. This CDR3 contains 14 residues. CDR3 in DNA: TGTGCCAGCAGTGACTCAGGACAGAACTATGGCTACACCTTC. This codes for CASSDSGQNYGYTF.

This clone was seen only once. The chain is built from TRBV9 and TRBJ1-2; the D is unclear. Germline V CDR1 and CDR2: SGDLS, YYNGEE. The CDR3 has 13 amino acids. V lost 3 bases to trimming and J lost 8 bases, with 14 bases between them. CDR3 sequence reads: CASSERVDSGYTF. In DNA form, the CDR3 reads TGTGCCAGCAGCGAGCGGGTCGACTCGGGCTACACCTTC.

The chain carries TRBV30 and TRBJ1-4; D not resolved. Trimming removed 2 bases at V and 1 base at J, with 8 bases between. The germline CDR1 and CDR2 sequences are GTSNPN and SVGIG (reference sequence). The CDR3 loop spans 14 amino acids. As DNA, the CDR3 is TGTGCCTGGAGTAACAGATTAACTAATGAAAAACTGTTTTTT. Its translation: CAWSNRLTNEKLFF.

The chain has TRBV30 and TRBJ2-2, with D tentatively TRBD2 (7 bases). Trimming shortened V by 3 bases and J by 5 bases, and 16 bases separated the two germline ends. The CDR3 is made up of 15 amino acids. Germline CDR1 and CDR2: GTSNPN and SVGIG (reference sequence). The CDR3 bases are TGTGCCTGGAGCCGGTTGGGGGGGCGAACCGGGGAGCTGTTTTTT. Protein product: CAWSRLGGRTGELFF.

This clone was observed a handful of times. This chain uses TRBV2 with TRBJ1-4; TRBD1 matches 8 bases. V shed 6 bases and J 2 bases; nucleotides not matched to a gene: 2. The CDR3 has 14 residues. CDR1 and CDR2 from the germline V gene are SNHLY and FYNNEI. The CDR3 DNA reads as TGTGCCAGCAGCCGGACAGGGACTAATGAAAAACTGTTTTTT. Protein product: CASSRTGTNEKLFF.

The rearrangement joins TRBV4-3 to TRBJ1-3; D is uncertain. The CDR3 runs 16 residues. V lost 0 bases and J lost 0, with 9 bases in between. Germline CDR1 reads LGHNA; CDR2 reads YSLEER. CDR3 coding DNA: TGCGCCAGCAGCCAAGACTTCTGGGACTCTGGAAACACCATATATTTT. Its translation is CASSQDFWDSGNTIYF.

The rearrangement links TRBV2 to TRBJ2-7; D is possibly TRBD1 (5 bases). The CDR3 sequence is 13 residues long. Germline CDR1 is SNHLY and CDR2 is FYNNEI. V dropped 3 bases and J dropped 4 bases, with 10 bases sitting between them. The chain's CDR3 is CASSDVRDYEQYF. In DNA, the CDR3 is TGTGCCAGCAGTGACGTCAGGGATTACGAGCAGTACTTC.

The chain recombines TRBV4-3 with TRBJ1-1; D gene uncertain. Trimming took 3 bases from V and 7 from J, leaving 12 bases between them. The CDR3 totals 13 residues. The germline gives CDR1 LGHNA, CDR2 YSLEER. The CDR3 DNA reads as TGCGCCAGCAGCCATCACCCGGAGGATGAAGCTTTCTTT. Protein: CASSHHPEDEAFF.

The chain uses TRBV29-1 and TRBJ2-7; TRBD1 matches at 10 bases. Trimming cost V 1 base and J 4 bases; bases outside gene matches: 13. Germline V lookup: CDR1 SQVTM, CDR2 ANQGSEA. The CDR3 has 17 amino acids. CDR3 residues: CSVEALGADRGRYEQYF. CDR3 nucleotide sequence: TGCAGCGTTGAAGCCCTGGGGGCTGACAGGGGGCGTTACGAGCAGTACTTC.

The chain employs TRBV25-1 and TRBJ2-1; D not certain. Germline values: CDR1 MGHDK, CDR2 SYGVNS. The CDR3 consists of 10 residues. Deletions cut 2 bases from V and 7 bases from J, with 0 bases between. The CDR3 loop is CASSENEQFF. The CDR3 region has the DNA TGTGCCAGCAGTGAAAATGAGCAGTTCTTC. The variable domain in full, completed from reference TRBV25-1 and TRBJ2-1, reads EADIYQTPRYLVIGTGKKITLECSQTMGHDKMYWYQQDPGMELHLIHYSYGVNSTEKGDLSSESTVSRIRTEHFPLTLESARPSHTSQYLCASSENEQFFGPGTRLTVL.